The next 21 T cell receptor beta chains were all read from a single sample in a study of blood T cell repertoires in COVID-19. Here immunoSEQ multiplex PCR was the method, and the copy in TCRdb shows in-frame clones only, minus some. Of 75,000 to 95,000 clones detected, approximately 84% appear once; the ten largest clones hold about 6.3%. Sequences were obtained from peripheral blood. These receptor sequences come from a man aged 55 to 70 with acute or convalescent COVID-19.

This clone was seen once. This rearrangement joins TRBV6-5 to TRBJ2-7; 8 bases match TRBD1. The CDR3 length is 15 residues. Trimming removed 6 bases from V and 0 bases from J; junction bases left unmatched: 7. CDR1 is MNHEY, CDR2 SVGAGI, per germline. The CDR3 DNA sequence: TGTGCCAGCAGCCAAACAGGGGGGAGCTCCTACGAGCAGTACTTC. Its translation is CASSQTGGSSYEQYF.

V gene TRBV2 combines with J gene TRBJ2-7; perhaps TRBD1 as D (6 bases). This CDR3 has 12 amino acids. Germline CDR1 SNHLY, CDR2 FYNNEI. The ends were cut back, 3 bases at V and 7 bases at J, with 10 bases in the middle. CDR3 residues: CASSDQGLEQYF. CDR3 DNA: TGTGCCAGCAGTGACCAGGGGCTAGAGCAGTACTTC.

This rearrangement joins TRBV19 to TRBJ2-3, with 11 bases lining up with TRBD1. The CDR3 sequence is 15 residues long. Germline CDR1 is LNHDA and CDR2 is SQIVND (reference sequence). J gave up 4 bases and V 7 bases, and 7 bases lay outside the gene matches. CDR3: CASTRDRGLADTQYF. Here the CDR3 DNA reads TGTGCCAGTACCCGGGACAGGGGGTTAGCAGATACGCAGTATTTT.

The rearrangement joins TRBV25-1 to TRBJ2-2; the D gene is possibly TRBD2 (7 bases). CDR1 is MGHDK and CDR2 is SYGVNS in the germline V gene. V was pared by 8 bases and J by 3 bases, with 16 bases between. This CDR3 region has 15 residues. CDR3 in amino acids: CASSEGGLYTGELFF. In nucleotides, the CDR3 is TGTGCCAGCTCTGAGGGGGGGCTATACACCGGGGAGCTGTTTTTT.

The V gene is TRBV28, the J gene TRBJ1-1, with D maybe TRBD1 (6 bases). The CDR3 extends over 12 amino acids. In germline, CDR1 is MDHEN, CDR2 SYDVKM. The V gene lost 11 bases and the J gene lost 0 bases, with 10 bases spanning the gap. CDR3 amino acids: CAVGQLNTEAFF. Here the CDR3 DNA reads TGTGCCGTAGGACAGCTGAACACTGAAGCTTTCTTT.

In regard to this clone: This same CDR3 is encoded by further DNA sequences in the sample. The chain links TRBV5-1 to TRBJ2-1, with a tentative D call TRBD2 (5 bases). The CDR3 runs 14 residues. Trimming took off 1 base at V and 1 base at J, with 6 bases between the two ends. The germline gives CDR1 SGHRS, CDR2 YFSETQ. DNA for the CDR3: TGCGCCAGCAGCTTGACGGGGTCCTACAATGAGCAGTTCTTC. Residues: CASSLTGSYNEQFF.

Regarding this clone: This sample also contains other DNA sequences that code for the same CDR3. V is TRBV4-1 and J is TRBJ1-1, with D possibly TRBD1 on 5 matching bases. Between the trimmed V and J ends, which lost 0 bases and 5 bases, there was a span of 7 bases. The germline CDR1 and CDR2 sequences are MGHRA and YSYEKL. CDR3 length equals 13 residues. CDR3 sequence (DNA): TGCGCCAGCAGCCAAGATAGGGGAACTGAAGCTTTCTTT. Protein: CASSQDRGTEAFF.

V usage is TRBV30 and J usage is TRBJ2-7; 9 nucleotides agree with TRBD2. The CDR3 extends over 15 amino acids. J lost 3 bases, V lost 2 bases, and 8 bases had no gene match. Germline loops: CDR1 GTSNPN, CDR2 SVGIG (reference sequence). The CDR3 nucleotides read TGTGCCTGGAGTTATGCTAGCGGGGCCTTCTACGAGCAGTACTTC. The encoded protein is CAWSYASGAFYEQYF.

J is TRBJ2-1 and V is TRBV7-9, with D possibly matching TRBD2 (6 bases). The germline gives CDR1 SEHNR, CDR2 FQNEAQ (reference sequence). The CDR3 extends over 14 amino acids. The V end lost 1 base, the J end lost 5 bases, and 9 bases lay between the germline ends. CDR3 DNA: TGTGCCAGCAGCTTAGGACTAGTTAACAATGAGCAGTTCTTC. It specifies CASSLGLVNNEQFF.

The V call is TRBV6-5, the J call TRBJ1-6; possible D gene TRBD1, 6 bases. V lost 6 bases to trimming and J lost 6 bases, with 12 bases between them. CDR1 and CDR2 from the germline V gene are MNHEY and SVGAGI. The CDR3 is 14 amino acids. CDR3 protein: CASSDVRGNSPLHF. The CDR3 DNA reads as TGTGCCAGCAGCGACGTCAGGGGTAATTCACCCCTCCACTTT.

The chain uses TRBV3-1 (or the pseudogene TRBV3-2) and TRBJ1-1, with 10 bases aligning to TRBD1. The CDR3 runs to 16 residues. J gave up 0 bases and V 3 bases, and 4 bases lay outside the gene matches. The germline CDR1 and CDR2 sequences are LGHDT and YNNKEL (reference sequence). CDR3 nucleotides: TGTGCCAGCAGCCAGTCCGGGACAGGGGTGAACACTGAAGCTTTCTTT. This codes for CASSQSGTGVNTEAFF.

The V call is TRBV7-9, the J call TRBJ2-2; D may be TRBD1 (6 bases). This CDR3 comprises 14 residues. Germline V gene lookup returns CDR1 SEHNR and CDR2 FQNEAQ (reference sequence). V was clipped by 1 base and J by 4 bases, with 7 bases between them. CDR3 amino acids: CASSLGGGTGELFF. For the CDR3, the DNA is TGTGCCAGCAGCTTAGGAGGGGGCACCGGGGAGCTGTTTTTT.

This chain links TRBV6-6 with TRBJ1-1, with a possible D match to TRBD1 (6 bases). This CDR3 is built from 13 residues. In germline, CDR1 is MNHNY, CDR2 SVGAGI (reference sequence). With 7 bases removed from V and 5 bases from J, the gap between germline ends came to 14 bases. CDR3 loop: CASTLQQGTEAFF. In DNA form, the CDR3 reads TGTGCCAGCACTCTACAACAGGGTACTGAAGCTTTCTTT.

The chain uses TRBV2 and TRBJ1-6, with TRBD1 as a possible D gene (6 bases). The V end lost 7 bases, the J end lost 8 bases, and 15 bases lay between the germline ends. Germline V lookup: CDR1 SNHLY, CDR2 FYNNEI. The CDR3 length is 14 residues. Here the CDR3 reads CASMSGNRDSPLHF. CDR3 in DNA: TGTGCCAGCATGTCTGGGAACAGGGATTCACCCCTCCACTTT.

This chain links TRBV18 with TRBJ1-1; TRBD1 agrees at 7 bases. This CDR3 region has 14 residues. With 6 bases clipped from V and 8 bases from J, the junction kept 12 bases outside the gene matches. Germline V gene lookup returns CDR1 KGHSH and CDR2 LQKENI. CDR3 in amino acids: CASSETGNPFEAFF. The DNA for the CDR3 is TGTGCCAGCTCCGAGACAGGGAACCCGTTCGAAGCTTTCTTT. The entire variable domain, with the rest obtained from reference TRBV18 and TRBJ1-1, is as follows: NAGVMQNPRHLVRRRGQEARLRCSPMKGHSHVYWYRQLPEEGLKFMVYLQKENIIDESGMPKERFSAEFPKEGPSILRIQQVVRGDSAAYFCASSETGNPFEAFFGQGTRLTVV.

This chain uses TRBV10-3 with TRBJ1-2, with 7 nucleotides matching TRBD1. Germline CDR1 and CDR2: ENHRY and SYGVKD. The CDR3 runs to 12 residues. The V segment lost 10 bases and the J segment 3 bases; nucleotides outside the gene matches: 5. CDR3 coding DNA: TGTGCCAGGGGACAGCCCTACTATGGCTACACCTTC. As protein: CARGQPYYGYTF.

This CDR3 reads CASSQALGESNQPQHF. DNA of the CDR3: TGCGCCAGCAGCCAAGCGCTTGGGGAGAGCAATCAGCCCCAGCATTTT. The chain couples TRBV4-3 to TRBJ1-5; D gene uncertain. This CDR3 contains 16 residues. CDR1 and CDR2 from the germline V gene are LGHNA and YSLEER. The V gene lost 1 base and the J gene lost 1 base, with 11 bases spanning the gap.

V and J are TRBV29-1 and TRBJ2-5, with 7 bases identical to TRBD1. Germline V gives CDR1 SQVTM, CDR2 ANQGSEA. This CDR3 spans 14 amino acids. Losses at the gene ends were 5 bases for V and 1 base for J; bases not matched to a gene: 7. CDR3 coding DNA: TGCAGCGTTCGTGGACAGGCCCTCCAAGAGACCCAGTACTTC. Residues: CSVRGQALQETQYF.

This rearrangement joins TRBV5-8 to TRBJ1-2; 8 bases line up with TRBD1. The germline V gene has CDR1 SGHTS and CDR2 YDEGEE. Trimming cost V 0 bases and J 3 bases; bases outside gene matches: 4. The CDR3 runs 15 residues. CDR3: CASSLGTGTHYGYTF. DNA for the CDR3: TGTGCCAGCAGCTTGGGGACAGGGACCCACTATGGCTACACCTTC.

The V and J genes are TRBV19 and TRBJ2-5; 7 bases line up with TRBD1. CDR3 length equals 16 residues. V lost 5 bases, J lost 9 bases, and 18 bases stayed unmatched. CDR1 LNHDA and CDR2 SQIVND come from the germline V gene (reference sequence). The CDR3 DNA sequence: TGTGCCAGTAGTCCTCGGACAGGAGGAAGGGAATTTTCCCAGTACTTC. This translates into CASSPRTGGREFSQYF. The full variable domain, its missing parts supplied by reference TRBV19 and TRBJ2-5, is DGGITQSPKYLFRKEGQNVTLSCEQNLNHDAMYWYRQDPGQGLRLIYYSQIVNDFQKGDIAEGYSVSREKKESFPLTVTSAQKNPTAFYLCASSPRTGGREFSQYFGPGTRLLVL.

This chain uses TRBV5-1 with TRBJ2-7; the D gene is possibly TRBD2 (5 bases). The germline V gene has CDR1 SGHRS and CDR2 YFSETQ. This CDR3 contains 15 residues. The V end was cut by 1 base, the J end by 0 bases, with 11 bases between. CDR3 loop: CASSLSEVSSYEQYF. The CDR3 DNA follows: TGCGCCAGCAGCTTGTCGGAGGTTAGCTCCTACGAGCAGTACTTC.